This TCR beta chain was identified during a study of cytomegalovirus exposure and HLA in healthy donors. PCR used 60 Vbeta primers and 13 Jbeta primers. Using immunoSEQ multiplex PCR, the repertoire was profiled, and TCRdb retains in-frame clones only, with some absent. The data contain about 89,000 clones, around 59% of them singletons. Of note for this clone: Its antigen is as yet unknown.

Study-wide results and limits: Fewer N-insertions than the roughly 630-donor mean were reportedly shown by an Asian-associated ancestry cluster in a later analysis.

The CDR3 spans 16 residues. Trimming removed 5 bases at V and 3 bases at J, with 18 bases between. Germline V gene sequence: CDR1 MNHEY, CDR2 SMNVEV (reference sequence). The sample comprised PBMCs. The TCR comes from a human donor in good health. The rearrangement joins TRBV27 to TRBJ2-3; possibly TRBD2 for D (5 bases). CDR3 in DNA: TGTGCCAGCAGTATTCGGACGAGGAGAGGGACAGATACGCAGTATTTT. Its protein is CASSIRTRRGTDTQYF.